This TCR beta chain derives from a study of T cell repertoires in ileal Crohn's disease. Germline V gene lookup returns CDR1 SEHNR and CDR2 FQNEAQ (reference sequence). The CDR3 has 14 amino acids. V was pared by 4 bases and J by 5 bases, with 4 bases of the junction left unmatched. Sequencing was performed with immunoSEQ multiplex PCR; in TCRdb, only in-frame clones are kept and a portion is missing. The data hold some 10,000 clones, with approximately 81% observed a single time. The time point here: neoterminal ileum biopsy at postoperative endoscopy, about 6 months after surgery. The rearrangement uses TRBV7-9 and TRBJ2-2, with TRBD1 matching 7 bases. The source material was ileal tissue. This receptor was taken from an adult with Crohn's disease. This CDR3 reads CASSSQGRTGELFF. Here the CDR3 DNA reads TGTGCCAGCAGCTCACAGGGGAGAACCGGGGAGCTGTTTTTT. The complete variable domain, with remaining parts taken from reference TRBV7-9 and TRBJ2-2, reads DTGVSQNPRHKITKRGQNVTFRCDPISEHNRLYWYRQTLGQGPEFLTYFQNEAQLEKSRLLSDRFSAERPKGSFSTLEIQRTEQGDSAMYLCASSSQGRTGELFFGEGSRLTVL.